The entry below gives a single T cell receptor beta chain sequence along with its context. Germline lookup yields CDR1 SGHVS and CDR2 FNYEAQ. With 7 bases clipped from V and 5 bases from J, the junction kept 11 bases outside the gene matches. The CDR3 is 15 amino acids. The sample originates from a study of blood T cells in healthy people across ages. Isolation recovered at least 6.5 million PBMCs from every sample. For the second PCR, which ran for roughly 6 to 12 cycles, a sample-barcoded 5' primer and a J-beta primer mix were used. TCRdb re-derived calls from the 5' RACE reads in MiXCR, one entry per CDR3 protein. The table has about 1.5 million distinct CDR3 sequences, 42% seen once; the top ten hold roughly 3.7%.

The sequenced sample consisted of blood. The chain links TRBV7-6 to TRBJ2-3, with 8 bases matching TRBD2. The clonotype originates from a woman in her late teens or twenties in good health. The DNA of the CDR3 is TGTGCCAGCACCGTAGTCGGGGGGGGGCAAGATACGCAGTATTTT. It specifies CASTVVGGGQDTQYF.